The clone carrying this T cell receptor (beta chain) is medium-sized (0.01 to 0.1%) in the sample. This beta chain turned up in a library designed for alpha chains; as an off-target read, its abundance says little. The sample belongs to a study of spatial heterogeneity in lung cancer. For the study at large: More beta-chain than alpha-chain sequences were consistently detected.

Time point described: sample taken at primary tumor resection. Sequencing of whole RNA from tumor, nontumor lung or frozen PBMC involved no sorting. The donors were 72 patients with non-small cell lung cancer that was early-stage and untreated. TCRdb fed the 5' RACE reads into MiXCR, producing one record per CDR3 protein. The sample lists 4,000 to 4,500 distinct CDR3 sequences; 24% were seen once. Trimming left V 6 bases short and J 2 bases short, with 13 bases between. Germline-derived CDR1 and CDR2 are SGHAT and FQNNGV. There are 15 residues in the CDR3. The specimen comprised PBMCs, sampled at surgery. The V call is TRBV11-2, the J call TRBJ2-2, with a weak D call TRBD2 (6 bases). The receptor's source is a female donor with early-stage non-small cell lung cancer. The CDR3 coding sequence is TGTGCCAGCAGACCACGGGGACTCAACACCGGGGAGCTGTTTTTT. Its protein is CASRPRGLNTGELFF. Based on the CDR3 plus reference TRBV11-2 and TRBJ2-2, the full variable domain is EAGVAQSPRYKIIEKRQSVAFWCNPISGHATLYWYQQILGQGPKLLIQFQNNGVVDDSQLPKDRFSAERLKGVDSTLKIQPAKLEDSAVYLCASRPRGLNTGELFFGEGSRLTVL.